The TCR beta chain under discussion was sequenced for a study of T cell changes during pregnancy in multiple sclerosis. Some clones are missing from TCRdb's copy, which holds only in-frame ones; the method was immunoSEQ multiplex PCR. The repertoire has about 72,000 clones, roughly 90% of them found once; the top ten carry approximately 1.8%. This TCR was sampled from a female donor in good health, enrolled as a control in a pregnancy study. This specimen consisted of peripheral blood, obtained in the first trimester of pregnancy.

Here the CDR3 reads CASRPGQGDEKLFF. In DNA form, the CDR3 reads TGTGCCAGCAGACCGGGACAGGGAGATGAAAAACTGTTTTTT. This chain joins TRBV2 and TRBJ1-4; 9 bases match TRBD1. The V and J ends lost 6 bases and 6 bases, in that order; junction bases with no gene match: 5. This CDR3 spans 14 amino acids. Germline loops: CDR1 SNHLY, CDR2 FYNNEI.